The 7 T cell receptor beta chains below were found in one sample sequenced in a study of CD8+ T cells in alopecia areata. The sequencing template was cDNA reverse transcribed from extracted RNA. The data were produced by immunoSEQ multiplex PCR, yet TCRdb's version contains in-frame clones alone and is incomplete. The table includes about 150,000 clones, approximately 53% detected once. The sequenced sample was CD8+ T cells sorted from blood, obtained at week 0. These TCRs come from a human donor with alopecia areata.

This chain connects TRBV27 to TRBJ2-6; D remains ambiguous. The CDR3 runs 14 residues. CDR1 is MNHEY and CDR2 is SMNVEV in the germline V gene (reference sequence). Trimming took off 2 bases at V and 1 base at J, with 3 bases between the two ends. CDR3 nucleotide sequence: TGTGCCAGCAGTTTAGGGTCTGGGGCCAACGTCCTGACTTTC. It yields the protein CASSLGSGANVLTF.

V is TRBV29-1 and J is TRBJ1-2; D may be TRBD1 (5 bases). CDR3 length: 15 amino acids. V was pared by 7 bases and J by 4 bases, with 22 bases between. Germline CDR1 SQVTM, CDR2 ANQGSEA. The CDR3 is CSAKTEQGLAYGYTF. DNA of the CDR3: TGCAGCGCTAAGACAGAACAAGGTCTCGCCTATGGCTACACCTTC.

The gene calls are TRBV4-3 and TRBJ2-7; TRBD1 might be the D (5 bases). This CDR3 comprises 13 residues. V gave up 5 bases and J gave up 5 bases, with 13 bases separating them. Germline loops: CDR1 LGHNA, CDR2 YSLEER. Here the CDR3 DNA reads TGCGCCAGCAGCGGGCGATGGGGCGACGAGCAGTACTTC. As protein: CASSGRWGDEQYF.

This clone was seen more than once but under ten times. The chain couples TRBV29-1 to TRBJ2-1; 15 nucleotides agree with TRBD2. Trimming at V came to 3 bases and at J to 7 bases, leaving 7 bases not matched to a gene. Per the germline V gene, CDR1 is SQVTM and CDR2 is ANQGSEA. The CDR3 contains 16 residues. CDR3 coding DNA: TGCAGCGTTGACGGGACTAGCGGGGGGTTAGTTAATGAGCAGTTCTTC. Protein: CSVDGTSGGLVNEQFF.

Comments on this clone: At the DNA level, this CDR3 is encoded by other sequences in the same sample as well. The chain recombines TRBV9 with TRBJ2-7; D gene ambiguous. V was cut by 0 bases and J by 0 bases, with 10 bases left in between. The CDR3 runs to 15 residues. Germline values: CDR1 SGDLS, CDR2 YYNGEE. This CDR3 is CASSVAAASSYEQYF. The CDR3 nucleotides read TGTGCCAGCAGCGTAGCGGCAGCTAGCTCCTACGAGCAGTACTTC.

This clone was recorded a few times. CDR3 nucleotide sequence: TGTGCCAGCAGTTTACGGGGGGGCCGCACAGATACGCAGTATTTT. Amino acid sequence: CASSLRGGRTDTQYF. The chain uses TRBV27 and TRBJ2-3, with TRBD2 matching 8 bases. Looked up from germline, CDR1 is MNHEY and CDR2 is SMNVEV (reference sequence). V was clipped by 2 bases and J by 1 base; unmatched bases: 2. The CDR3 covers 15 residues.

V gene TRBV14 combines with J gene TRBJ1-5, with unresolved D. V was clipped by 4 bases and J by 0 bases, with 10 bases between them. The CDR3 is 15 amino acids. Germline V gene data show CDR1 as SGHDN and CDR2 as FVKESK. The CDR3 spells CASSPPEHSNQPQHF. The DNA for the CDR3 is TGTGCCAGCAGCCCGCCCGAACATAGCAATCAGCCCCAGCATTTT.